The rows below give T cell receptor beta chains drawn from one sample of a study of T cell responses to AZD1222 COVID-19 vaccine. TCRdb keeps only in-frame clones here, not all; method: immunoSEQ multiplex PCR. Here the sample spans about 200,000 clones, around nine tenths being singletons. This material consisted of peripheral blood, taken 28 days after the second dose of the MenACWY control vaccine. The receptors were sampled from an adult who received the MenACWY meningococcal vaccine as a control. Both conserved end residues are part of each CDR3. A D gene is named only where the DNA matches it firmly. Only some rows state a clone size, as once, few, many or a class for expanded clones.

cdr3_aa	cdr3_nt	d_call	j_call	clone_size	v_call
CASGNLAATYNEQFF	TGTGCCAGTGGAAATCTAGCGGCTACGTACAATGAGCAGTTCTTC	TRBD2	TRBJ2-1	.	TRBV19
CASRATGYAYGYTF	TGTGCCAGTAGGGCGACAGGGTATGCCTATGGCTACACCTTC	TRBD1	TRBJ1-2	.	TRBV19
CASSRGYGTPLNANYGYTF	TGTGCCAGCAGCCGGGGATACGGGACACCACTAAACGCTAACTATGGCTACACCTTC	.	TRBJ1-2	.	TRBV14
CASSQGGPYNQPQHF	TGTGCCAGCAGCCAAGGGGGGCCGTACAATCAGCCCCAGCATTTT	.	TRBJ1-5	.	TRBV14
CASSFKAGVVTGELFF	TGTGCCAGCAGTTTCAAAGCGGGAGTGGTCACCGGGGAGCTGTTTTTT	TRBD2	TRBJ2-2	.	TRBV27
CASSLTPTDTQYF	TGTGCCAGCAGCTTAACCCCCACAGATACGCAGTATTTT	.	TRBJ2-3	.	TRBV7-3
CASSLGTTMNTEAFF	TGTGCCAGCAGCTTAGGTACCACTATGAACACTGAAGCTTTCTTT	.	TRBJ1-1	.	TRBV7-8
CASSEERQLNTEAFF	TGCGCCAGCAGCGAGGAACGACAGCTGAACACTGAAGCTTTCTTT	.	TRBJ1-1	.	TRBV5-1
CAISERTDANYGYTF	TGTGCCATCAGTGAGAGGACAGACGCTAACTATGGCTACACCTTC	.	TRBJ1-2	once	TRBV10-3
CASSPRQSSNYGYTF	TGTGCCAGTAGTCCCCGACAGTCCTCCAACTATGGCTACACCTTC	.	TRBJ1-2	.	TRBV19
CASSFIVLAGRKLGGEQFF	TGTGCCAGCAGTTTCATCGTTCTAGCGGGGAGGAAGCTAGGTGGTGAGCAGTTCTTC	TRBD2	TRBJ2-1	.	TRBV7-9
CASLGVGPYTGELFF	TGTGCCAGCCTCGGTGTTGGGCCGTACACCGGGGAGCTGTTTTTT	.	TRBJ2-2	.	TRBV19
CASSIDRTVRLQYF	TGTGCCAGTAGTATAGATCGAACGGTCAGGCTTCAGTACTTC	.	TRBJ2-7	once	TRBV19
CASSTLAGDGETQYF	TGTGCCAGCAGCACCTTAGCGGGAGACGGGGAGACCCAGTACTTC	TRBD2	TRBJ2-5	.	TRBV7-3
CATSQGDWSGELFF	TGTGCCACCAGTCAAGGGGATTGGAGCGGGGAGCTGTTTTTT	.	TRBJ2-2	.	TRBV24-1
CASSYSREGTEAFF	TGTGCCAGCAGTTACTCTCGGGAAGGGACTGAAGCTTTCTTT	.	TRBJ1-1	.	TRBV6-5
CASSSGGGPSSYEQYF	TGTGCCAGCAGCTCCGGGGGGGGCCCGAGCTCCTACGAGCAGTACTTC	TRBD2	TRBJ2-7	.	TRBV11-2
CASSWRSTEAFF	TGTGCCAGCAGTTGGCGGAGCACTGAAGCTTTCTTT	.	TRBJ1-1	once	TRBV12-3/TRBV12-4
CASSPRDREDSYEQYF	TGTGCCAGCTCACCACGAGACAGGGAAGACTCCTACGAGCAGTACTTC	TRBD1	TRBJ2-7	.	TRBV18
CASRLDGMNTEAFF	TGCGCCAGCAGGTTGGACGGGATGAACACTGAAGCTTTCTTT	.	TRBJ1-1	.	TRBV5-1
CSAARGPQHF	TGCAGTGCTGCCAGAGGGCCCCAGCATTTT	.	TRBJ1-5	.	TRBV20-1
CASSRPLNEQFF	TGTGCCAGCAGTCGCCCCTTAAATGAGCAGTTCTTC	.	TRBJ2-1	.	TRBV28
CASAKGLASVEQYF	TGTGCCAGCGCCAAAGGACTAGCATCGGTCGAGCAGTACTTC	TRBD2	TRBJ2-7	.	TRBV11-2
CASSSRDRSSYNEQFF	TGTGCCAGCAGCTCCCGGGACAGGAGCTCCTACAATGAGCAGTTCTTC	TRBD1	TRBJ2-1	.	TRBV7-2
CASSPGPNQPQHF	TGTGCCAGCAGCCCGGGCCCAAATCAGCCCCAGCATTTT	.	TRBJ1-5	.	TRBV6-5
CASSDRNLGANVLTF	TGTGCCAGCAGCGATCGAAACCTCGGGGCCAACGTCCTGACTTTC	.	TRBJ2-6	.	TRBV27
CSVAKGDEKLFF	TGCAGCGTTGCTAAAGGGGACGAAAAACTGTTTTTT	.	TRBJ1-4	.	TRBV29-1
CASSLGGQRNQPQHF	TGTGCCAGCAGCTTAGGTGGACAGCGTAATCAGCCCCAGCATTTT	.	TRBJ1-5	.	TRBV7-2
CASSTRTGGYTF	TGTGCCAGTAGTACGCGGACAGGGGGCTACACCTTC	TRBD1	TRBJ1-2	.	TRBV19
CASSLNRVEQFF	TGTGCCAGCAGCTTAAACCGTGTTGAGCAGTTCTTC	.	TRBJ2-1	.	TRBV11-2
CASSRGGYEQYF	TGTGCCAGTAGTAGGGGCGGGTACGAGCAGTACTTC	.	TRBJ2-7	.	TRBV19
CASSRGTGIYSNQPQHF	TGTGCCAGCAGTCGAGGGACAGGGATCTATAGCAATCAGCCCCAGCATTTT	TRBD1	TRBJ1-5	.	TRBV27
CASSLMGLGTDTQYF	TGTGCCAGCAGTTTGATGGGCCTAGGCACAGATACGCAGTATTTT	.	TRBJ2-3	.	TRBV27